The next 17 T cell receptor beta chains were all read from a single sample in a study of patients and donors after allogeneic stem cell transplantation. TCRdb reprocessed the RT-PCR reads with MiXCR, giving one entry per CDR3 protein. The sample carries approximately 140,000 distinct CDR3 sequences, about two fifths recorded once. Sample: blood, either unsorted or a sorted T cell fraction (not recorded which). Every receptor here comes from a human donor who was either an allogeneic HSCT recipient or a stem cell or donor lymphocyte infusion donor (not recorded which). It is not recorded whose cells these are; they may come from a transplant donor.

This clonotype was seen a handful of times. V and J are TRBV7-8 and TRBJ1-2, with 7 bases that match TRBD1. This CDR3 is 15 amino acids long. J gave up 5 bases and V 1 base, and 7 bases lay outside the gene matches. Germline V gene data show CDR1 as SGHVS and CDR2 as FQNEAQ. The CDR3 is CASSLGQGGLYGYTF. CDR3 coding DNA: TGTGCCAGCAGCTTAGGACAGGGCGGGCTATATGGCTACACCTTC.

The chain links TRBV28 to TRBJ2-4; maybe TRBD1 (6 bases). This CDR3 comprises 15 residues. Germline V gene lookup returns CDR1 MDHEN and CDR2 SYDVKM. Trimming stripped 5 bases from V and 0 bases from J, with 11 bases between. The CDR3 region is CASSTWGLAKNIQYF. CDR3 coding DNA: TGTGCCAGCAGTACATGGGGGCTAGCCAAAAACATTCAGTACTTC.

The rearrangement links TRBV12-3 or TRBV12-4 to TRBJ2-1; possibly TRBD2 for D (7 bases). The CDR3 loop spans 17 amino acids. V lost 4 bases, J lost 5 bases, and 21 bases lay in between. CDR3 sequence: CASSSHPLGGGHNEQFF. CDR3 in DNA: TGTGCCAGCAGTTCCCACCCCTTGGGGGGGGGCCACAATGAGCAGTTCTTC.

This clonotype has only a few counts. CDR3 sequence reads: CASSLIWATDTQYF. The CDR3 coding sequence is TGTGCCAGCAGCTTGATCTGGGCCACAGATACGCAGTATTTT. V gene TRBV5-8 combines with J gene TRBJ2-3; unclear D gene. CDR1 and CDR2 from the germline V gene are SGHTS and YDEGEE. Trimming cost V 1 base and J 2 bases, with 8 bases left between them. This CDR3 is built from 14 residues.

This chain uses TRBV28 with TRBJ1-6; a weak D match, TRBD1 (6 bases). V lost 4 bases to trimming and J lost 3 bases, with 10 bases between them. CDR3 length equals 15 residues. The V gene's germline CDR1 is MDHEN and CDR2 SYDVKM. Here the CDR3 DNA reads TGTGCCAGCAGTTCACCACAGGGCTATAATTCACCCCTCCACTTT. Translated: CASSSPQGYNSPLHF. Together with reference TRBV28 and TRBJ1-6, the CDR3 gives the full variable domain: DVKVTQSSRYLVKRTGEKVFLECVQDMDHENMFWYRQDPGLGLRLIYFSYDVKMKEKGDIPEGYSVSREKKERFSLILESASTNQTSMYLCASSSPQGYNSPLHFGNGTRLTVT.

V and J are TRBV12-3 or TRBV12-4 and TRBJ1-6; D gene ambiguous. This CDR3 is built from 15 residues. V was trimmed by 2 bases and J by 7 bases, leaving 12 bases between them. The CDR3 reads CASSLLQAENSPLHF. The CDR3 DNA reads as TGTGCCAGCAGTTTACTGCAGGCAGAGAATTCACCCCTCCACTTT.

This chain links TRBV5-1 with TRBJ1-5; no definite D call. The germline CDR1 and CDR2 sequences are SGHRS and YFSETQ. This CDR3 contains 15 residues. The V and J ends lost 0 bases and 3 bases respectively, with 10 bases between them. This CDR3 reads CASSLGGQTNQPQHF. In DNA form, the CDR3 reads TGCGCCAGCAGCTTGGGCGGGCAGACCAATCAGCCCCAGCATTTT.

The J gene is TRBJ1-2, the V gene TRBV28; 7 nucleotides line up with TRBD1. The CDR3 spans 15 residues. Germline CDR1 and CDR2: MDHEN and SYDVKM. J gave up 6 bases and V 5 bases, and 12 bases lay outside the gene matches. The CDR3, as DNA: TGTGCCAGCAGTCCGGGTAACAGGGGTTACAATGGCTACACCTTC. Amino acids: CASSPGNRGYNGYTF.

The V and J genes are TRBV12-3 or TRBV12-4 and TRBJ2-3; 10 bases are shared with TRBD2. The CDR3 has 17 residues. With 3 bases clipped from V and 2 bases from J, the junction kept 8 bases outside the gene matches. The CDR3 here is CASSFSLAGDDTDTQYF. The CDR3 coding sequence is TGTGCCAGCAGTTTTTCTCTAGCGGGGGACGACACAGATACGCAGTATTTT.

This clonotype was seen a handful of times. This chain joins TRBV5-6 and TRBJ1-5; TRBD1 matches 7 bases. J was trimmed by 4 bases and V by 2 bases; bases with no gene match: 3. CDR3 length: 14 residues. Per germline, CDR1 SGHDT and CDR2 YYEEEE. The CDR3 bases are TGTGCCAGCAGCTTTACAGGGGCAAATCAGCCCCAGCATTTT. Translating it yields CASSFTGANQPQHF. Filled out from reference TRBV5-6 and TRBJ1-5, the complete variable domain reads DAGVTQSPTHLIKTRGQQVTLRCSPKSGHDTVSWYQQALGQGPQFIFQYYEEEERQRGNFPDRFSGHQFPNYSSELNVNALLLGDSALYLCASSFTGANQPQHFGDGTRLSIL.

This clonotype was detected only a few times. The V and J genes are TRBV6-2 or TRBV6-3 and TRBJ1-2, with D possibly TRBD1 on 6 matching bases. Trimming shortened V by 5 bases and J by 9 bases, and 10 bases separated the two germline ends. The germline V gene encodes CDR1 MNHEY and CDR2 SVGEGT. CDR3 length: 11 amino acids. DNA of the CDR3: TGTGCCAGCAGTACCAGGGGAAGCTACACCTTC. Its protein product is CASSTRGSYTF.

This chain links TRBV12-3 or TRBV12-4 with TRBJ1-5; D gene uncertain. Trimming cost V 5 bases and J 7 bases, with 9 bases left between them. This CDR3 is 12 amino acids long. The CDR3 protein is CASSQQWQPQHF. For the CDR3, the DNA is TGTGCCAGCAGTCAACAGTGGCAGCCCCAGCATTTT.

V is TRBV11-2 and J is TRBJ1-6; D ambiguous. Germline CDR1 reads SGHAT; CDR2 reads FQNNGV. The CDR3 covers 13 residues. The V gene lost 5 bases and the J gene lost 2 bases, with 4 bases spanning the gap. Here the CDR3 DNA reads TGTGCCAGCAGCCCAGCCTATAATTCACCCCTCCACTTT. It codes for CASSPAYNSPLHF.

The gene calls are TRBV12-3 or TRBV12-4 and TRBJ1-2; D is possibly TRBD1 (6 bases). Trimming left V 6 bases short and J 5 bases short, with 16 bases between. The CDR3 totals 14 residues. CDR3 loop: CASSRQVSAYGYTF. CDR3 DNA sequence: TGTGCCAGCAGCCGACAGGTCTCAGCTTATGGCTACACCTTC.

The V call is TRBV29-1, the J call TRBJ1-6; D remains unclear. V was pared by 5 bases and J by 9 bases, with 5 bases between. The CDR3 extends over 10 amino acids. The V gene's germline CDR1 is SQVTM and CDR2 ANQGSEA. In nucleotides, the CDR3 is TGCAGCGTTAGGTTTTCACCCCTCCACTTT. It translates to CSVRFSPLHF.

This chain links TRBV5-1 with TRBJ2-2; no clear D. The CDR3 has 14 residues. V dropped 0 bases and J dropped 6 bases, with 9 bases sitting between them. Germline V gene data show CDR1 as SGHRS and CDR2 as YFSETQ. The CDR3, as DNA: TGCGCCAGCAGCTTGGAACCGCAATCCGGGGAGCTGTTTTTT. This encodes CASSLEPQSGELFF. The full variable domain, with the rest looked up from reference TRBV5-1 and TRBJ2-2, is KAGVTQTPRYLIKTRGQQVTLSCSPISGHRSVSWYQQTPGQGLQFLFEYFSETQRNKGNFPGRFSGRQFSNSRSEMNVSTLELGDSALYLCASSLEPQSGELFFGEGSRLTVL.

The chain combines TRBV6-6 with TRBJ1-3, with unresolved D. CDR1 and CDR2 from the germline V gene are MNHNY and SVGAGI (reference sequence). CDR3 length: 13 amino acids. V was shortened by 6 bases and J by 8 bases, with 14 bases between the two germline ends. The CDR3 DNA sequence: TGTGCCAGCAGAATGGACCCGGAGGACACCATATATTTT. It specifies CASRMDPEDTIYF.